Sequencing of this T cell receptor beta chain was carried out in a study of human T cells and chemical hapten exposure. Study conclusions and caveats: More PT1 expanded TCRs went with higher patch test scores. Counts of TCRs above 1 in 1000 frequency stayed unchanged with DPC sensitization.

In TCRdb, the RACE reads were re-called with MiXCR into one record per CDR3 protein. The data contain 35,000 to 45,000 distinct CDR3 sequences, approximately 10% of them singletons. A note on this clonotype: Its specificity is unknown.

CDR1 and CDR2 from the germline V gene are LNHNV and YYDKDF (reference sequence). J lost 1 base, V lost 3 bases, and 4 bases had no gene match. The CDR3 runs to 16 residues. Time point specified: patch test 2, 6 weeks after DPC sensitization. Treatment of the sample: therapeutic diphenylcyclopropenone sensitization with weekly scalp DPC. Total RNA was isolated from whole blood that had not been fractionated. Every patch test was put on after a blood sample was taken. Source: whole blood, taken in connection with sensitization to the hapten diphenylcyclopropenone (DPC). This clonotype was obtained from a woman younger than 45 with alopecia areata. Some clones in this sample may be carry-over from other donors' samples. The chain is built from TRBV15 and TRBJ2-3; the match to TRBD1 covers 10 bases. The CDR3: CATSSWTGGGTDTQYF. CDR3 bases: TGTGCCACCAGCAGCTGGACAGGGGGAGGCACAGATACGCAGTATTTT.